This TCR beta chain was found in a study of CD8 T cell repertoires and HIV-1 epitope variants. Study-level information: Controls included no peptide, Ebola AY9 epitope, and a CMV, EBV, flu pool. Study results and caveats: No clonotypes responded to the TAALDMSHF plasma variant; about five recognized KF9, one HW9. This assay reports beta chains of antigen-expanded cells, not T cell function.

Measured with immunoSEQ multiplex PCR; TCRdb has only the in-frame clones, and not every one. The table lists roughly 5,200 clones, approximately 61% of them singletons, with 40% to 55% in the top ten. The germline V and J ends were trimmed by 6 bases and 8 bases, with 22 bases remaining between them. This CDR3 has 15 residues. Per germline, CDR1 MNHNY and CDR2 SVGAGI (reference sequence). This clone was observed once. The antigen is undetermined. V usage is TRBV6-6 and J usage is TRBJ1-2; the D gene is possibly TRBD1 (5 bases). This clonotype originated in a male donor with HIV. The sample taken for sequencing was cultured CD8+ T cells derived from PBMCs. This chain's CDR3 is CASSPVGGEAGGYTF. The CDR3 DNA is TGTGCCAGCAGCCCAGTCGGGGGTGAGGCGGGCGGCTACACCTTC.